Listed here are 29 T cell receptor beta chains from one sample, sequenced in a study of OX40 agonist ivuxolimab in advanced cancers. Sequenced by immunoSEQ multiplex PCR; TCRdb stores in-frame clones only, minus some. Of about 17,000 clones listed, less than 75% were seen once; the top ten hold about a quarter. The sample was CD4+ or CD8+ T cells sorted from blood, taken in a trial of the OX40 agonist ivuxolimab. Every receptor here comes from an adult with an advanced solid tumor such as melanoma, head and neck, liver or kidney cancer.

J is TRBJ2-1 and V is TRBV6-5; 9 bases are a match to TRBD1. CDR1 is MNHEY and CDR2 is SVGAGI in the germline V gene. Germline trimming cut 4 bases from V and 6 bases from J; bases unmatched to any gene: 1. The CDR3 consists of 13 residues. The CDR3, as DNA: TGTGCCAGCAGTTCGACAGGGGGCAATGAGCAGTTCTTC. Amino acids: CASSSTGGNEQFF.

This clone was observed a few times. The V and J genes are TRBV11-3 and TRBJ2-7; D is undetermined. Trimming took off 5 bases at V and 6 bases at J, with 14 bases between the two ends. Germline CDR1 SGHNT, CDR2 YENEEA. This CDR3 is 13 amino acids long. The CDR3 DNA reads as TGTGCCAGCAGCGCCGGGTGGCTGGGCGAGCAGTACTTC. As protein: CASSAGWLGEQYF.

V and J are TRBV7-9 and TRBJ2-3; unclear D gene. V lost 6 bases and J 2 bases, leaving 12 bases between the germline ends. Germline-derived CDR1 and CDR2 are SEHNR and FQNEAQ (reference sequence). There are 14 residues in the CDR3. CDR3: CASRDRRVTDTQYF. The CDR3 coding sequence is TGTGCCAGCAGGGATAGACGGGTCACAGATACGCAGTATTTT.

The table lists this clone with a few counts. The rearrangement links TRBV11-3 to TRBJ2-5; 9 bases are shared with TRBD1. After removal of 5 bases from V and 2 bases from J, the junction contained 9 bases not matched to a gene. CDR1 and CDR2 (germline): SGHNT, YENEEA. CDR3 length equals 16 residues. The CDR3 region is CASSAPQGARQETQYF. In nucleotides, the CDR3 is TGTGCCAGCAGCGCCCCACAGGGGGCTCGACAAGAGACCCAGTACTTC.

This clone occurred once. The CDR3 reads CASSFEGNQPQHF. The CDR3 DNA sequence: TGTGCCAGCAGCTTTGAGGGGAATCAGCCCCAGCATTTT. The chain couples TRBV7-9 to TRBJ1-5; D might be TRBD1 (5 bases). Looked up from germline, CDR1 is SEHNR and CDR2 is FQNEAQ (reference sequence). The CDR3 extends over 13 amino acids. The ends were cut back, 3 bases at V and 4 bases at J, with 7 bases in the middle.

This chain links TRBV13 with TRBJ2-3, with 7 positions matching TRBD2. CDR1 is PRHDT and CDR2 is FYEKMQ in the germline V gene (reference sequence). V gave up 5 bases and J gave up 4 bases; unmatched junction bases: 6. This CDR3 spans 14 amino acids. CDR3 in DNA: TGTGCCAGCAGCGCTCGACTAGCTCCAGATACGCAGTATTTT. Translating gives CASSARLAPDTQYF.

This rearrangement joins TRBV27 to TRBJ2-1; 14 bases map to TRBD2. The germline V gene has CDR1 MNHEY and CDR2 SMNVEV (reference sequence). The CDR3 has 15 amino acids. With V trimmed by 5 bases and J by 12 bases, 9 bases remained unmatched. This CDR3 reads CASSPPGLAGEGQFF. CDR3 in DNA: TGTGCCAGCAGTCCACCGGGACTAGCGGGAGAGGGGCAGTTCTTC.

The rearrangement uses TRBV5-4 and TRBJ1-2; D not certain. The CDR3 covers 15 residues. V was trimmed by 0 bases and J by 4 bases, leaving 13 bases between them. Germline lookup yields CDR1 SGHNT and CDR2 YYREEE (reference sequence). CDR3 loop: CASSLAPRPGYGYTF. In DNA form, the CDR3 reads TGTGCCAGCAGCTTGGCCCCCAGGCCGGGCTATGGCTACACCTTC.

A single count supports this clone. The chain has TRBV11-2 and TRBJ1-2; a possible D gene is TRBD1 (6 bases). V lost 4 bases to trimming and J lost 4 bases, with 10 bases between them. There are 13 residues in the CDR3. Germline V CDR1 and CDR2: SGHAT, FQNNGV. The chain's CDR3 is CASSSGQIYGYTF. The DNA of the CDR3 is TGTGCCAGCAGCTCAGGACAGATCTATGGCTACACCTTC.

The chain recombines TRBV11-2 with TRBJ1-1; D is unclear. Trimming stripped 5 bases from V and 6 bases from J, with 13 bases between. CDR1 and CDR2 (germline): SGHAT, FQNNGV. The CDR3 has 13 amino acids. CDR3 DNA sequence: TGTGCCAGCAGCGCAGCTTACGAGGCTGAAGCTTTCTTT. It specifies CASSAAYEAEAFF.

The V gene is TRBV7-6, the J gene TRBJ2-1; D gene uncertain. The CDR3 sequence is 13 residues long. V was clipped by 5 bases and J by 1 base, with 6 bases between them. In germline, CDR1 is SGHVS, CDR2 FNYEAQ. The DNA of the CDR3 is TGTGCCAGCAGCCCGGCGTCCTACAATGAGCAGTTCTTC. Its translation is CASSPASYNEQFF.

V gene TRBV28 combines with J gene TRBJ2-7; the D is unclear. V lost 5 bases to trimming and J lost 0 bases, with 11 bases between them. This CDR3 is built from 14 residues. Germline lookup yields CDR1 MDHEN and CDR2 SYDVKM. The DNA of the CDR3 is TGTGCCAGCAGTGTGGCCGGAACCTCCTACGAGCAGTACTTC. Translation gives CASSVAGTSYEQYF.

V usage is TRBV14 and J usage is TRBJ2-7, with D possibly being TRBD2 (6 bases). The CDR3 covers 15 residues. Germline values: CDR1 SGHDN, CDR2 FVKESK. The V gene lost 2 bases and the J gene lost 3 bases, with 14 bases spanning the gap. The CDR3 sequence is CASSQRGDFFYEQYF. DNA for the CDR3: TGTGCCAGCAGCCAAAGAGGGGACTTCTTCTACGAGCAGTACTTC. Using reference TRBV14 and TRBJ2-7 for the parts outside the CDR3, the full variable domain is EAGVTQFPSHSVIEKGQTVTLRCDPISGHDNLYWYRRVMGKEIKFLLHFVKESKQDESGMPNNRFLAERTGGTYSTLKVQPAELEDSGVYFCASSQRGDFFYEQYFGPGTRLTVT.

Points on this clone: A junction boundary mismatches the germline segment, possibly from a read error. Within the sample, other DNA sequences also encode this same CDR3. The rearrangement links TRBV10-3 to TRBJ2-7; 7 bases are shared with TRBD1. Germline values: CDR1 ENHRY, CDR2 SYGVKD. The CDR3 runs 12 residues. The CDR3 here is CAIRGQNYEQYF. For the CDR3, the DNA is TGCGCCATCAGGGGACAGAACTACGAGCAGTACTTC.

This rearrangement joins TRBV28 to TRBJ2-3; the match to TRBD1 covers 9 bases. V dropped 6 bases and J dropped 4; count of bases not matched to a gene: 2. CDR3 length: 13 amino acids. Germline V gene data show CDR1 as MDHEN and CDR2 as SYDVKM. The CDR3 DNA reads TGTGCCAGCAGCTGGACAGGGGCAGATACGCAGTATTTT. Protein: CASSWTGADTQYF.

The chain recombines TRBV13 with TRBJ2-7; D may match TRBD1 or TRBD2 (5 bases each). V gave up 3 bases and J gave up 6 bases, with 12 bases separating them. Germline V lookup: CDR1 PRHDT, CDR2 FYEKMQ (reference sequence). This CDR3 is 13 amino acids long. The CDR3 DNA follows: TGTGCCAGCAGCTTTGGGTCGAGGGGCGAGCAGTACTTC. It specifies CASSFGSRGEQYF.

This clone was counted only a few times. The chain carries TRBV27 and TRBJ1-5; D ambiguous. The CDR3 runs 13 residues. Per germline, CDR1 MNHEY and CDR2 SMNVEV (reference sequence). Trimming removed 6 bases at V and 8 bases at J, with 14 bases between. The DNA of the CDR3 is TGTGCCAGCAGCTGGAACCTTGGCGAGCCCCAGCATTTT. This codes for CASSWNLGEPQHF.

This clone was counted a few times. The rearrangement links TRBV11-2 to TRBJ2-7; no reliable D call. The germline V gene encodes CDR1 SGHAT and CDR2 FQNNGV. The germline V and J ends were trimmed by 2 bases and 1 base, with 9 bases remaining between them. This CDR3 has 14 amino acids. As DNA, the CDR3 is TGTGCCAGCAGCTTACCAGGCCCTTCCTACGAGCAGTACTTC. Translation gives CASSLPGPSYEQYF.

The V gene is TRBV10-1, the J gene TRBJ2-1; TRBD2 might be the D (6 bases). Germline CDR1 and CDR2: WNHNN and SYGVQD (reference sequence). The CDR3 consists of 15 residues. V gave up 5 bases and J gave up 6 bases, with 17 bases separating them. CDR3 amino acids: CASSPRLESGNEQFF. CDR3 nucleotides: TGCGCCAGCAGTCCTCGACTAGAATCCGGCAATGAGCAGTTCTTC.

This chain links TRBV14 with TRBJ1-2, with D possibly TRBD1 on 5 matching bases. The length of the CDR3 is 13 residues. V was trimmed by 0 bases and J by 8 bases, leaving 10 bases between them. Germline values: CDR1 SGHDN, CDR2 FVKESK. The CDR3 DNA reads TGTGCCAGCAGCCAAGAATTCAGGGTCGGCTACACCTTC. This sequence encodes CASSQEFRVGYTF.

The rearrangement links TRBV5-6 to TRBJ2-3; no reliable D call. Trimming took 0 bases from V and 0 from J, leaving 5 bases between them. The CDR3 has 14 residues. Germline assignment: CDR1 SGHDT and CDR2 YYEEEE. The chain's CDR3 is CASSLESSTDTQYF. In DNA, the CDR3 is TGTGCCAGCAGCTTGGAGTCGAGCACAGATACGCAGTATTTT.

The count of this clone is one. This chain joins TRBV7-3 and TRBJ2-2, with D perhaps TRBD1 or TRBD2 (5 bases each). Germline CDR1 is SGHTA and CDR2 is FQGTGA. V lost 4 bases and J 7 bases, leaving 13 bases between the germline ends. This CDR3 contains 14 residues. The DNA of the CDR3 is TGTGCCAGCAGCTCAGATGGGGGTGGCGGGGAGCTGTTTTTT. The encoded protein is CASSSDGGGGELFF. The full variable domain, with the rest looked up from reference TRBV7-3 and TRBJ2-2, is GAGVSQTPSNKVTEKGKYVELRCDPISGHTALYWYRQSLGQGPEFLIYFQGTGAADDSGLPNDRFFAVRPEGSVSTLKIQRTERGDSAVYLCASSSDGGGGELFFGEGSRLTVL.

This clone came up once. V gene TRBV4-1 combines with J gene TRBJ1-1; D call uncertain. The CDR3 loop spans 13 amino acids. The germline CDR1 and CDR2 sequences are MGHRA and YSYEKL. Trimming removed 1 base at V and 1 base at J, with 4 bases between. The CDR3 reads CASSQAANTEAFF. CDR3 coding DNA: TGCGCCAGCAGCCAAGCAGCGAACACTGAAGCTTTCTTT.

This clone has a handful of counts. This chain connects TRBV4-2 to TRBJ2-7; TRBD2 matches at 8 bases. The CDR3 covers 16 residues. V lost 2 bases, J lost 0 bases, and 6 bases stayed unmatched. CDR1 and CDR2 (germline): LGHNA, YNFKEQ. The CDR3, as DNA: TGTGCCAGCAGCCAAACTACTAGCGGTTACTCCTACGAGCAGTACTTC. Its translation: CASSQTTSGYSYEQYF.

This chain links TRBV2 with TRBJ2-1; 8 bases match TRBD2. The V gene's germline CDR1 is SNHLY and CDR2 FYNNEI. V lost 9 bases to trimming and J lost 4 bases; unmatched junction nucleotides: 5. The CDR3 runs 13 residues. The DNA of the CDR3 is TGTGCCAGTGCGAGCGGGAGTTACAATGAGCAGTTCTTC. This sequence encodes CASASGSYNEQFF.

This chain joins TRBV18 and TRBJ2-3; D not certain. The germline V and J ends were trimmed by 6 bases and 5 bases, with 9 bases remaining between them. Germline loops: CDR1 KGHSH, CDR2 LQKENI. This CDR3 comprises 12 residues. The CDR3, as DNA: TGTGCCAGCTCCCCTACTCTAGATACGCAGTATTTT. Its translation is CASSPTLDTQYF.

V gene TRBV10-2 combines with J gene TRBJ2-3, with 10 bases matching TRBD1. V was clipped by 5 bases and J by 2 bases; unmatched bases: 4. CDR3 size: 15 residues. Germline V lookup: CDR1 WSHSY, CDR2 SAAADI. CDR3 amino acids: CASSTDRGTTDTQYF. In nucleotides, the CDR3 is TGCGCCAGCAGTACGGACAGGGGGACCACAGATACGCAGTATTTT.

This clone was observed a single time. The chain carries TRBV5-6 and TRBJ1-6, with a possible D match to TRBD1 (6 bases). This CDR3 is 15 amino acids long. V lost 0 bases to trimming and J lost 6 bases, with 10 bases between them. Germline assignment: CDR1 SGHDT and CDR2 YYEEEE. The chain's CDR3 is CASSLGQGLNSPLHF. The CDR3 coding sequence is TGTGCCAGCAGCTTGGGGCAGGGGCTTAATTCACCCCTCCACTTT.

The rearrangement joins TRBV28 to TRBJ2-1; TRBD2 agrees at 9 bases. The V gene end was trimmed by 3 bases and the J gene end by 3 bases; junction bases not matched to a gene: 15. Per the germline V gene, CDR1 is MDHEN and CDR2 is SYDVKM. The CDR3 has 19 amino acids. The CDR3 bases are TGTGCCAGCAGTTTGACGCGAGATAGGGCTAGCGGGATCTACAATGAGCAGTTCTTC. It translates to CASSLTRDRASGIYNEQFF.